One and the same sample provided the 8 T cell receptor beta chains below, sequenced in a study of blood T cells in healthy people across ages. Alongside a J-beta primer mix, a sample-barcoded 5' primer served in a second PCR lasting about 7 to 11 cycles. TCRdb analysed the 5' RACE reads with MiXCR anew, one entry per CDR3 protein. The data show around 600,000 distinct CDR3 sequences, around 48% seen once. The sequenced sample consisted of blood. The receptors stem from a man of 80 years or more in good health.

The chain uses TRBV27 and TRBJ2-3; D unclear. CDR1 is MNHEY, CDR2 SMNVEV, per germline (reference sequence). The CDR3 totals 15 residues. V was pared by 2 bases and J by 0 bases, with 9 bases between. CDR3 amino acids: CASSLRAISTDTQYF. In nucleotides, the CDR3 is TGTGCCAGCAGTTTAAGGGCCATCAGCACAGATACGCAGTATTTT.

V gene TRBV7-2 combines with J gene TRBJ2-1; D tentatively reads TRBD1 or TRBD2 (6 bases each). Germline assignment: CDR1 SGHTA and CDR2 FQGNSA. V lost 1 base and J lost 6, with 10 bases in between. CDR3 length: 14 residues. CDR3 in amino acids: CASSLGLGGNEQFF. CDR3 DNA sequence: TGTGCCAGCAGCTTAGGACTAGGGGGCAATGAGCAGTTCTTC. The full variable domain, completed using reference TRBV7-2 and TRBJ2-1, is GAGVSQSPSNKVTEKGKDVELRCDPISGHTALYWYRQSLGQGLEFLIYFQGNSAPDKSGLPSDRFSAERTGGSVSTLTIQRTQQEDSAVYLCASSLGLGGNEQFFGPGTRLTVL.

This clonotype occurred many times. The chain carries TRBV7-9 and TRBJ2-7; 9 bases are shared with TRBD2. Germline V lookup: CDR1 SEHNR, CDR2 FQNEAQ (reference sequence). The CDR3 loop spans 16 amino acids. The V and J ends lost 9 bases and 1 base, in that order; junction bases with no gene match: 13. The CDR3 bases are TGTGCCAGTCGCCGCCTTAGCGGGGGACAGTCCTACGAGCAGTACTTC. Translating it yields CASRRLSGGQSYEQYF.

This clonotype is a singleton in its sample. The rearrangement uses TRBV29-1 and TRBJ1-2; the match to TRBD1 covers 10 bases. V dropped 6 bases and J dropped 2; count of bases not matched to a gene: 0. Germline V gives CDR1 SQVTM, CDR2 ANQGSEA. The CDR3 runs to 12 residues. CDR3 DNA: TGCAGCGTGGACAGGGGGAACTATGGCTACACCTTC. Translated: CSVDRGNYGYTF. The whole variable domain, filled in from reference TRBV29-1 and TRBJ1-2, reads SAVISQKPSRDICQRGTSLTIQCQVDSQVTMMFWYRQQPGQSLTLIATANQGSEATYESGFVIDKFPISRPNLTFSTLTVSNMSPEDSSIYLCSVDRGNYGYTFGSGTRLTVV.

This clonotype showed up just a few times. The genes are TRBV12-3 or TRBV12-4 and TRBJ1-2; D remains ambiguous. The CDR3 extends over 14 amino acids. Trimming took off 5 bases at V and 2 bases at J, with 12 bases between the two ends. CDR3 protein: CASSPLMGNYGYTF. The CDR3 DNA follows: TGTGCCAGCAGTCCATTGATGGGGAACTATGGCTACACCTTC.

This clonotype appeared a few times. The chain carries TRBV7-2 and TRBJ2-3, with TRBD2 matching 11 bases. V shed 6 bases, J shed 1 base, and the junction held 3 bases outside the gene matches. Germline CDR1 and CDR2: SGHTA and FQGNSA. The CDR3 contains 15 residues. CDR3 sequence (DNA): TGTGCCAGCAGGCTAGCGGGGGGCCGCACAGATACGCAGTATTTT. It is translated as CASRLAGGRTDTQYF.

This clonotype appeared many times. The chain recombines TRBV6-6 with TRBJ2-2; 8 nucleotides align to TRBD1. Germline V gene lookup returns CDR1 MNHNY and CDR2 SVGAGI (reference sequence). There are 15 residues in the CDR3. The trim removed 0 bases at V and 7 bases at J, leaving 4 bases unmatched. The CDR3 DNA follows: TGTGCCAGCAGTTACTCCCAGGGGGCAGGCGGGGAGCTGTTTTTT. The encoded protein is CASSYSQGAGGELFF.

The chain is built from TRBV9 and TRBJ2-5, with TRBD2 matching over 9 bases. Germline V gene lookup returns CDR1 SGDLS and CDR2 YYNGEE. This CDR3 region has 16 residues. The ends lost 3 bases at V and 11 bases at J; junction bases unmatched: 17. This CDR3 is CASSARLAEGNDEQYF. In DNA form, the CDR3 reads TGTGCCAGCAGCGCCCGACTAGCGGAGGGAAACGATGAGCAGTACTTC.